These T cell receptor beta chains were read from a single sample in a study of T cells in Graves' hyperthyroidism and ophthalmopathy. A single record per CDR3 protein comes from TCRdb applying MiXCR to the multiplex PCR reads. The table has hundreds of thousands of distinct CDR3 sequences, 11% to 15% seen once. Sequenced: blood. These TCRs come from a man in his fifties or sixties with Graves' ophthalmopathy. The CDR3 runs from the conserved cysteine through the conserved F or W. D genes are given only for firm matches. Not all rows give a size; the values are once, few, many and, for expanded clones, a class.

clone_size,j_call,v_call,d_call,cdr3_nt,cdr3_aa
-,TRBJ2-6,TRBV6-5,-,TGTGCCAGCAGTTACGCGGACGGAAGTTTCTCTGGGGCCAACGTCCTGACTTTC,CASSYADGSFSGANVLTF
few,TRBJ2-1,TRBV4-1,-,TGCGCCAGCAGCCAAGAACAGAACTCCTACAATGAGCAGTTCTTC,CASSQEQNSYNEQFF
few,TRBJ2-4,TRBV4-1,-,TGCGCCAGCAGCCAAGTCATTACCGTAGCCAAAAACATTCAGTACTTC,CASSQVITVAKNIQYF
few,TRBJ2-5,TRBV14,TRBD1,TGTGCCAGCAGCCATTTGGGACAGCGAGAGACCCAGTACTTC,CASSHLGQRETQYF
many,TRBJ2-1,TRBV11-2,-,TGTGCCAGCAGCTTTGCCCAGGGGAGGAGTGAGCAGTTCTTC,CASSFAQGRSEQFF
-,TRBJ2-2,TRBV12-3/TRBV12-4,-,TGTGCCAGCAGTGGTAGGCTAGCGAGAACCGGGGAGCTGTTTTTT,CASSGRLARTGELFF
few,TRBJ2-5,TRBV12-5,TRBD2,TGTGCTAGTGGGGGGACTAGCGGGAACCCCCGTATAGAGACCCAGTACTTC,CASGGTSGNPRIETQYF
many,TRBJ2-7,TRBV20-1,TRBD1,TGCAGTACGGGACAGGGGGTTTACGAGCAGTACTTC,CSTGQGVYEQYF
many,TRBJ2-5,TRBV11-2,TRBD2,TGTGCCAGCAGCTCCCAGGGAGCGGGAGGACAAGAGACCCAGTACTTC,CASSSQGAGGQETQYF
many,TRBJ1-1,TRBV19,-,TGTGCCAGTAGTTTCAGGGAACGCAGTGAAGCTTTCTTT,CASSFRERSEAFF
few,TRBJ1-5,TRBV28,TRBD1,TGTGCCAGCAGGTTACCCGCAGGGGGTAGCCAGCCCCAGCATTTT,CASRLPAGGSQPQHF
-,TRBJ2-7,TRBV7-9,TRBD1,TGTGCCAGCAGCACTTTTGAACAGGGGTTCTACGAGCAGTACTTC,CASSTFEQGFYEQYF
many,TRBJ1-5,TRBV28,TRBD1,TGTGCCAGCAGTTTAAAAGGGGGCGGTCAGCCCCAGCATTTT,CASSLKGGGQPQHF
few,TRBJ1-3,TRBV28,-,TGTGCCAGCAGCCGGGTGGCAGGGAGTTCAAGAAACACCATATATTTT,CASSRVAGSSRNTIYF